Detailed here is one T cell receptor beta chain. CDR1 is MNHNY and CDR2 is SVGAGI in the germline V gene (reference sequence). The CDR3 covers 11 residues. Trimming removed 4 bases from V and 11 bases from J, with 9 bases in between. All donors qualified as healthy HIV-negative adults and had experienced no recent acute infections or vaccinations. Only Caucasian adults living in Nashville, Tennessee served as donors. CD45RA-negative memory and CD45RA+ naive subsets were split from the CD4+ cells. These data are taken from a study of shared clonotypes between healthy human individuals. As originally analysed: Filtering of immunoSEQ junctional sequences could not match full-length read filtering. Profiling relied on immunoSEQ multiplex PCR, and the TCRdb table lists in-frame clones only, not all of them. The D gene and trimming were derived from the DNA, and the V and J assignments and clone size from that table. The sample has about 2.4 million clones, approximately 94% seen once.

The V call is TRBV6-6, the J call TRBJ2-1; possible D gene TRBD1, 6 bases. The clonotype was recovered from a man between 18 and 35 years old in good health. Some clones in this sample may be carry-over from other donors' samples. Sequenced sample: naive CD4+ T cells from PBMCs. Documented subset: CD45RA+ positively selected. This chain's CDR3 is CASSSRDKQFF. CDR3 in DNA: TGTGCCAGCAGTTCCCGGGACAAGCAGTTCTTC.